This entry describes one T cell receptor (beta chain). This sample stems from a study of blood T cell repertoires in COVID-19. Study in general: Samples representing acute and convalescent COVID-19 were sourced from the United States, Italy and Spain.

Participant-given clinical history determined each cohort assignment. During the 2 weeks before they entered the study, exposed participants had met someone with a PCR-confirmed or clinician-diagnosed COVID-19 case. Authors' methods: Estimated nucleated cell counts came from reference gene primer amplification. Assay used: immunoSEQ multiplex PCR; TCRdb lists only in-frame clones, some missing. The DNA gave D and trimming, while V, J and clone size come from that table. The sample includes over 200,000 clones, around 89% of them seen just once. Per germline, CDR1 GTSNPN and CDR2 SVGIG (reference sequence). Trimming took off 2 bases at V and 5 bases at J, with 6 bases between the two ends. There are 11 residues in the CDR3.

The sample consisted of PBMCs or T cells enriched from blood (not recorded which). This receptor was identified in a man younger than 40 who had been exposed to COVID-19. This chain joins TRBV30 and TRBJ1-1; D gene uncertain. The CDR3 region has the DNA TGTGCCTGGAGTAGCGGAACTGAAGCTTTCTTT. Protein: CAWSSGTEAFF.